This entry lists 32 T cell receptor beta chains sequenced from one sample in a study of T-cell reconstitution after alpha-beta-depleted transplantation in children. For TCRbeta, the library was prepared with unique molecular identifiers. Each CDR3 protein gets one entry after TCRdb re-called the PCR reads with MiXCR. The sample includes approximately 500,000 distinct CDR3 sequences, more than 9% of them seen just once. The source was PBMCs, collected before TCRalphabeta/CD19-depleted stem cell transplant. These receptors came from a child aged 2 to 15 with inherited bone marrow failure, due to receive a stem cell transplant.

There are a few counts of this clonotype. The chain employs TRBV4-1 and TRBJ2-5; 16 nucleotides line up with TRBD2. From germline, CDR1 is MGHRA and CDR2 YSYEKL. V lost 1 base to trimming and J lost 5 bases; unmatched junction nucleotides: 10. The CDR3 spans 19 residues. CDR3 residues: CASSQVLGLAGGPFETQYF. In DNA, the CDR3 is TGCGCCAGCAGCCAAGTTTTGGGACTAGCGGGAGGGCCGTTTGAGACCCAGTACTTC.

V and J are TRBV15 and TRBJ1-6; D remains unclear. Trimming removed 0 bases at V and 5 bases at J, with 5 bases between. Germline-derived CDR1 and CDR2 are LNHNV and YYDKDF (reference sequence). CDR3 size: 14 residues. The CDR3 region is CATSRDRDNSPLHF. CDR3 nucleotides: TGTGCCACCAGCAGAGACCGAGATAATTCACCCCTCCACTTT.

This clonotype was observed at least ten times. The genes are TRBV4-3 and TRBJ2-5, with 9 bases that match TRBD2. The CDR3 covers 15 residues. Trimming at V came to 4 bases and at J to 4 bases, leaving 7 bases not matched to a gene. Looked up from germline, CDR1 is LGHNA and CDR2 is YSLEER. As DNA, the CDR3 is TGCGCCAGCAGCCTGGTAGCGGGAGACGGAGAGACCCAGTACTTC. Translation gives CASSLVAGDGETQYF.

This clonotype was detected many times. The genes are TRBV12-3 or TRBV12-4 and TRBJ2-1, with D uncertain. This CDR3 has 17 residues. Between the trimmed V and J ends, which lost 5 bases and 4 bases, there was a span of 21 bases. This CDR3 is CASSPYLRVRSYNEQFF. DNA for the CDR3: TGTGCCAGCAGTCCTTATCTCCGGGTCAGGAGTTACAATGAGCAGTTCTTC.

At least ten counts were recorded for this clonotype. V usage is TRBV20-1 and J usage is TRBJ2-5; 8 positions match TRBD1. The germline V gene encodes CDR1 DFQATT and CDR2 SNEGSKA (reference sequence). V lost 3 bases and J lost 1; bases outside the gene matches: 7. This CDR3 spans 15 amino acids. CDR3 coding DNA: TGCAGTGCTAGGAGACAGGGGTGGGGCCAAGAGACCCAGTACTTC. This codes for CSARRQGWGQETQYF.

This clonotype was seen many times. The J gene is TRBJ2-1, the V gene TRBV4-3, with 11 nucleotides matching TRBD2. Looked up from germline, CDR1 is LGHNA and CDR2 is YSLEER. The CDR3 is 15 amino acids. Trimming removed 3 bases from V and 5 bases from J; junction bases left unmatched: 3. In DNA form, the CDR3 reads TGCGCCAGCAGCCATACGGGACTAGCGGACAATGAGCAGTTCTTC. Translated: CASSHTGLADNEQFF.

The V gene is TRBV10-3, the J gene TRBJ2-7, with TRBD2 identical over 10 bases. Germline V CDR1 and CDR2: ENHRY, SYGVKD. V lost 8 bases and J lost 4; bases outside the gene matches: 8. The CDR3 extends over 14 amino acids. CDR3 nucleotide sequence: TGTGCCATCGGAGGGACTAGCGCCCCTTACGAGCAGTACTTC. Translation: CAIGGTSAPYEQYF.

This clonotype has a count of ten or more. This chain's CDR3 is CSARVGSETQYF. The CDR3, as DNA: TGCAGTGCTAGAGTCGGGTCAGAGACCCAGTACTTC. The rearrangement uses TRBV20-1 and TRBJ2-5; no clear D. The CDR3 extends over 12 amino acids. The germline gives CDR1 DFQATT, CDR2 SNEGSKA (reference sequence). V dropped 1 base and J dropped 4 bases, with 7 bases sitting between them.

This clonotype was counted at least ten times. The chain has TRBV5-6 and TRBJ1-5; D not resolved. Germline assignment: CDR1 SGHDT and CDR2 YYEEEE. V dropped 2 bases and J dropped 6 bases, with 9 bases sitting between them. This CDR3 spans 13 amino acids. The CDR3 here is CASSFSGGQPQHF. Written as DNA, the CDR3 is TGTGCCAGCAGCTTTTCAGGTGGTCAGCCCCAGCATTTT.

This clonotype was seen repeatedly, ten times or more. The J gene is TRBJ2-3, the V gene TRBV6-2 or TRBV6-3; D unresolved. The CDR3 contains 17 residues. Germline V gives CDR1 MNHEY, CDR2 SVGEGT. V lost 1 base and J 1 base, leaving 15 bases between the germline ends. In nucleotides, the CDR3 is TGTGCCAGCAGTTACTACACCATGGCCGACGGCACAGATACGCAGTATTTT. Protein product: CASSYYTMADGTDTQYF.

This clonotype was observed many times. This chain joins TRBV12-3 or TRBV12-4 and TRBJ1-6, with TRBD1 identical over 9 bases. The CDR3 runs 13 residues. V trimming: 6 bases; J trimming: 9 bases; junction bases outside the gene matches: 3. This CDR3 is CASRSTGGSPLHF. The CDR3 DNA sequence: TGTGCCAGCAGATCGACAGGGGGTTCACCCCTCCACTTT.

In its sample, this clonotype was seen many times. The V call is TRBV7-9, the J call TRBJ1-2; D is ambiguous. The CDR3 length is 14 residues. V lost 0 bases and J 7 bases, leaving 12 bases between the germline ends. Germline V CDR1 and CDR2: SEHNR, FQNEAQ (reference sequence). The CDR3 sequence is CASSLASDRGGYTF. DNA of the CDR3: TGTGCCAGCAGCTTAGCCTCGGACCGGGGTGGCTACACCTTC.

The chain carries TRBV27 and TRBJ1-2; possible D gene TRBD1, 6 bases. Trimming cost V 3 bases and J 6 bases, with 20 bases left between them. CDR1 and CDR2 from the germline V gene are MNHEY and SMNVEV (reference sequence). The CDR3 has 16 amino acids. CDR3 sequence: CASSFHPRGGNHGYTF. The CDR3 coding sequence is TGTGCCAGCAGTTTCCATCCGAGGGGGGGGAATCATGGCTACACCTTC.

In this sample, this clonotype turned up many times. This sequence joins TRBV29-1 and TRBJ1-1; 9 bases line up with TRBD1. The junction had 7 bases not matched to a gene; V was cut back by 6 bases and J by 8 bases. The CDR3 consists of 12 residues. Germline V lookup: CDR1 SQVTM, CDR2 ANQGSEA. In nucleotides, the CDR3 is TGCAGCGTGGACACAGGGGGCAGAGAAGCTTTCTTT. Amino acids: CSVDTGGREAFF.

In regard to this clonotype: The junction differs from germline at one of its ends, possibly a read error. The chain links TRBV4-1 to TRBJ2-1; TRBD2 might be the D (5 bases). The length of the CDR3 is 16 residues. Germline loops: CDR1 MGHRA, CDR2 YSYEKL. CDR3 DNA: TGCGCCAGCAGCCAAGGCCTAGCCCGGTCATACAATGAGAAGTTCTTC. Protein: CASSQGLARSYNEKFF.

This clonotype was found a few times. V usage is TRBV29-1 and J usage is TRBJ1-1, with a weak D call TRBD1 (6 bases). The CDR3 totals 14 residues. Germline V gene sequence: CDR1 SQVTM, CDR2 ANQGSEA. The V end lost 6 bases, the J end lost 1 base, and 15 bases lay between the germline ends. The CDR3 nucleotides read TGCAGCGTCCGAACACGACAGGCGAACACTGAAGCTTTCTTT. Amino acids: CSVRTRQANTEAFF.

This clonotype has ten or more counts. V gene TRBV7-8 combines with J gene TRBJ2-7; 7 bases map to TRBD1. The CDR3 sequence is 15 residues long. Germline-derived CDR1 and CDR2 are SGHVS and FQNEAQ. J was trimmed by 2 bases and V by 4 bases; bases with no gene match: 8. The CDR3 DNA reads as TGTGCCAGCAGCTACTCTCGACAGGGAACCTACGAGCAGTACTTC. Translated: CASSYSRQGTYEQYF.

This clonotype was detected ten times or more. The chain couples TRBV20-1 to TRBJ1-1, with D uncertain. Trimming took 7 bases from V and 5 from J, leaving 8 bases between them. The CDR3 spans 10 residues. Per the germline V gene, CDR1 is DFQATT and CDR2 is SNEGSKA (reference sequence). The CDR3 bases are TGCAGTGTGATAGGGACTGAAGCTTTCTTT. Translation gives CSVIGTEAFF.

Ten or more counts support this clonotype. The chain employs TRBV24-1 and TRBJ2-5; D remains unclear. Germline CDR1 KGHDR, CDR2 SFDVKD. This CDR3 has 15 residues. V was cut by 0 bases and J by 3 bases, with 10 bases left in between. The CDR3 region is CATSDLLSGKETQYF. CDR3 coding DNA: TGTGCCACCAGTGATTTGCTCTCGGGCAAAGAGACCCAGTACTTC.

This sequence joins TRBV2 and TRBJ2-7, with TRBD1 matching 10 bases. The V gene's germline CDR1 is SNHLY and CDR2 FYNNEI. The V gene end was trimmed by 5 bases and the J gene end by 2 bases; junction bases not matched to a gene: 6. The CDR3 totals 15 residues. CDR3 nucleotide sequence: TGTGCCAGCAGTTCGGGACAGGGGTTAACCTACGAGCAGTACTTC. Encoded protein: CASSSGQGLTYEQYF.

This clonotype has ten or more counts. The chain is built from TRBV29-1 and TRBJ2-5; D might be TRBD2 (6 bases). Trimming removed 6 bases from V and 3 bases from J, with 20 bases in between. Germline V CDR1 and CDR2: SQVTM, ANQGSEA. The CDR3 is made up of 15 amino acids. The CDR3 reads CSVIRTGTGKETQYF. CDR3 DNA sequence: TGCAGCGTCATCAGGACCGGGACTGGCAAAGAGACCCAGTACTTC. Together with reference TRBV29-1 and TRBJ2-5, the CDR3 gives the full variable domain: SAVISQKPSRDICQRGTSLTIQCQVDSQVTMMFWYRQQPGQSLTLIATANQGSEATYESGFVIDKFPISRPNLTFSTLTVSNMSPEDSSIYLCSVIRTGTGKETQYFGPGTRLLVL.

V and J are TRBV20-1 and TRBJ2-7; 11 bases are shared with TRBD2. CDR3 length equals 14 residues. The V segment lost 8 bases and the J segment 2 bases; nucleotides outside the gene matches: 8. Germline loops: CDR1 DFQATT, CDR2 SNEGSKA (reference sequence). CDR3: CSPSGTSGTYEQYF. The CDR3 DNA is TGCAGTCCTTCCGGGACTAGCGGCACCTACGAGCAGTACTTC.

This clonotype was detected ten times or more. The chain combines TRBV29-1 with TRBJ1-2; no reliable D call. The CDR3 totals 12 residues. V was trimmed by 2 bases and J by 6 bases, leaving 10 bases between them. The germline V gene encodes CDR1 SQVTM and CDR2 ANQGSEA. The CDR3 DNA follows: TGCAGCGTTGAAATGGGGAGAGATGGCTACACCTTC. Its translation is CSVEMGRDGYTF.

Ten or more counts support this clonotype. The chain combines TRBV5-6 with TRBJ1-2, with TRBD1 as a possible D gene (5 bases). With 1 base removed from V and 8 bases from J, the gap between germline ends came to 12 bases. CDR1 is SGHDT, CDR2 YYEEEE, per germline. The CDR3 extends over 13 amino acids. Here the CDR3 DNA reads TGTGCCAGCAGCTTGAAGGGACTGGGCGGCTACACCTTC. It specifies CASSLKGLGGYTF.

The sample holds many counts of this clonotype. V is TRBV6-2 or TRBV6-3 and J is TRBJ1-5, with TRBD1 as a possible D gene (5 bases). The CDR3 is 18 amino acids. V was shortened by 2 bases and J by 0 bases, with 17 bases between the two germline ends. Germline CDR1 MNHEY, CDR2 SVGEGT. The CDR3 region is CASSYAPFEGTSNQPQHF. DNA of the CDR3: TGTGCCAGCAGTTACGCCCCATTCGAGGGGACTAGCAATCAGCCCCAGCATTTT.

This clonotype was seen many times. The genes are TRBV2 and TRBJ2-1, with 10 bases fitting TRBD2. With V trimmed by 8 bases and J by 2 bases, 3 bases remained unmatched. Germline values: CDR1 SNHLY, CDR2 FYNNEI. This CDR3 is 14 amino acids long. CDR3: CASRGLAAYNEQFF. CDR3 DNA sequence: TGTGCCAGCCGTGGACTAGCGGCCTACAATGAGCAGTTCTTC.

This clonotype was recorded at least ten times. The chain links TRBV7-8 to TRBJ2-1; 14 bases match TRBD2. The CDR3 covers 18 residues. From germline, CDR1 is SGHVS and CDR2 FQNEAQ. V was clipped by 2 bases and J by 8 bases; unmatched bases: 11. The chain's CDR3 is CASSLRLAGGSSAHEQFF. CDR3 nucleotide sequence: TGTGCCAGCAGCTTACGACTAGCGGGAGGGAGCTCGGCCCATGAGCAGTTCTTC.

In its sample, this clonotype was seen many times. CDR3 in amino acids: CSAPRGDRVFSPLHF. The CDR3 DNA reads TGCAGTGCCCCACGAGGTGACAGAGTTTTTTCACCCCTCCACTTT. This chain uses TRBV20-1 with TRBJ1-6; D is possibly TRBD1 (5 bases). CDR1 and CDR2 from the germline V gene are DFQATT and SNEGSKA (reference sequence). The CDR3 contains 15 residues. V was shortened by 6 bases and J by 9 bases, with 21 bases between the two germline ends.

This clonotype was counted at least ten times. The rearrangement links TRBV2 to TRBJ1-1, with D uncertain. Germline CDR1 is SNHLY and CDR2 is FYNNEI. The CDR3 runs 15 residues. The V end was cut by 2 bases, the J end by 2 bases, with 12 bases between. The CDR3 protein is CASSEFAGLNTEAFF. The DNA for the CDR3 is TGTGCCAGCAGTGAATTTGCCGGGCTTAACACTGAAGCTTTCTTT.

This clonotype was detected many times. The chain recombines TRBV19 with TRBJ2-1; TRBD2 matches 9 bases. This CDR3 has 14 residues. V lost 5 bases and J lost 5; bases outside the gene matches: 4. Germline-derived CDR1 and CDR2 are LNHDA and SQIVND (reference sequence). CDR3 sequence: CASSSSGADNEQFF. As DNA, the CDR3 is TGTGCCAGTAGTTCTAGCGGGGCGGACAATGAGCAGTTCTTC. Drawing the rest from reference TRBV19 and TRBJ2-1, the complete variable domain is DGGITQSPKYLFRKEGQNVTLSCEQNLNHDAMYWYRQDPGQGLRLIYYSQIVNDFQKGDIAEGYSVSREKKESFPLTVTSAQKNPTAFYLCASSSSGADNEQFFGPGTRLTVL.

This clonotype was seen repeatedly, ten times or more. This chain uses TRBV20-1 with TRBJ2-3; 11 bases agree with TRBD2. Germline CDR1 is DFQATT and CDR2 is SNEGSKA (reference sequence). The CDR3 contains 18 residues. V was pared by 0 bases and J by 0 bases, with 8 bases of the junction left unmatched. The CDR3 coding sequence is TGCAGTGCTAGAGATCTAATTAGCGGGAGGGCTAGCACAGATACGCAGTATTTT. Its protein product is CSARDLISGRASTDTQYF.

This clonotype was counted many times. This rearrangement joins TRBV28 to TRBJ2-1; 9 bases match TRBD2. The CDR3 runs to 19 residues. Per germline, CDR1 MDHEN and CDR2 SYDVKM. Losses at the gene ends were 2 bases for V and 2 bases for J; bases not matched to a gene: 13. This chain's CDR3 is CASSLDRDSPSGAYNEQFF. As DNA, the CDR3 is TGTGCCAGCAGTTTAGACCGGGACAGCCCTAGCGGGGCCTACAATGAGCAGTTCTTC.